The rows below give T cell receptor beta chains drawn from one sample of a study of CD8+ T cells in alopecia areata. This table comes from immunoSEQ multiplex PCR, and its TCRdb copy is limited to in-frame clones, with some not included. The table lists hundreds of thousands of clones, roughly 64% of them singletons, with under 2% in the top ten. This material consisted of CD4+ T cells sorted from blood, taken at week 24, from a patient treated with tofacitinib. The receptors stem from a human donor with alopecia areata. Each CDR3 is given with its conserved first and last residue. The D gene is left open where the match is weak. Clone sizes are given selectively: once, few, many, or a class where the clone is expanded.

j_gene: TRBJ1-5; v_gene: TRBV2; abundance: few; d_gene: -; CDR3aa: CASRYREGQPQHF; CDR3nt: TGTGCCAGCAGGTACAGGGAGGGTCAGCCCCAGCATTTT
j_gene: TRBJ2-7; v_gene: TRBV25-1; abundance: -; d_gene: TRBD1; CDR3aa: CASRDTGVNLHEQYF; CDR3nt: TGTGCCAGCAGAGACACAGGGGTCAACCTCCACGAGCAGTACTTC
j_gene: TRBJ2-5; v_gene: TRBV5-4; abundance: -; d_gene: -; CDR3aa: CASSLDGRETQYF; CDR3nt: TGTGCCAGCAGCTTGGATGGGAGAGAGACCCAGTACTTC
j_gene: TRBJ2-1; v_gene: TRBV11-2; abundance: -; d_gene: TRBD2; CDR3aa: CASSPTSGGASNEQFF; CDR3nt: TGTGCCAGCAGCCCGACTAGCGGGGGGGCCTCCAATGAGCAGTTCTTC
j_gene: TRBJ1-2; v_gene: TRBV30; abundance: -; d_gene: -; CDR3aa: CAWSVRANYGYTF; CDR3nt: TGTGCCTGGAGTGTAAGGGCTAACTATGGCTACACCTTC
j_gene: TRBJ2-3; v_gene: TRBV7-2; abundance: -; d_gene: -; CDR3aa: CASSVTLSTDTQYF; CDR3nt: TGTGCCAGCAGCGTGACCCTAAGCACAGATACGCAGTATTTT
j_gene: TRBJ2-3; v_gene: TRBV15; abundance: -; d_gene: TRBD2; CDR3aa: CATSRDSYSQLAGSSDTQYF; CDR3nt: TGTGCCACCAGCAGAGATTCTTACTCTCAACTAGCGGGGAGTTCGGATACGCAGTATTTT
j_gene: TRBJ1-2; v_gene: TRBV29-1; abundance: -; d_gene: -; CDR3aa: CSVSDGDIYGYTF; CDR3nt: TGCAGCGTGTCGGACGGCGACATCTATGGCTACACCTTC
j_gene: TRBJ2-7; v_gene: TRBV27; abundance: -; d_gene: TRBD2; CDR3aa: CASSPVGLAGTSGQYF; CDR3nt: TGTGCCAGCAGTCCGGTGGGACTAGCGGGGACCTCTGGGCAGTACTTC
j_gene: TRBJ1-2; v_gene: TRBV27; abundance: few; d_gene: TRBD1; CDR3aa: CASSTRDRPYGYTF; CDR3nt: TGTGCCAGCAGTACCCGGGACAGGCCCTATGGCTACACCTTC
j_gene: TRBJ2-4; v_gene: TRBV6-5; abundance: once; d_gene: -; CDR3aa: CASSYALRGGANIQYF; CDR3nt: TGTGCCAGCAGTTACGCCCTTAGGGGGGGGGCCAACATTCAGTACTTC